The 8 T cell receptor beta chains below all came from one sample that was sequenced in a study of OX40 agonist ivuxolimab in advanced cancers. The table came from immunoSEQ multiplex PCR; TCRdb's copy has only in-frame clones and leaves some out. The sample lists fewer than 65,000 clones, more than 65% occurring once. The source material was CD4+ or CD8+ T cells sorted from blood, sampled in a trial of the OX40 agonist ivuxolimab. The receptors come from an adult with an advanced solid tumor such as melanoma, head and neck, liver or kidney cancer.

In DNA, the CDR3 is TGTGCCAGCAGCCCCGCGGATCGGGAGACCCAGTACTTC. This translates into CASSPADRETQYF. This chain uses TRBV7-7 with TRBJ2-5; D unclear. The germline CDR1 and CDR2 sequences are SSHAT and FNYEAQ (reference sequence). There are 13 residues in the CDR3. V was pared by 5 bases and J by 5 bases, with 12 bases between.

The rearrangement uses TRBV7-2 and TRBJ2-7; 8 bases are shared with TRBD2. The CDR3 totals 14 residues. J gave up 2 bases and V 6 bases, and 6 bases lay outside the gene matches. CDR1 is SGHTA and CDR2 is FQGNSA in the germline V gene. The CDR3 nucleotides are TGTGCCAGCAGTACGAGAGCGGGGGCCTACGAGCAGTACTTC. It specifies CASSTRAGAYEQYF.

This sequence joins TRBV27 and TRBJ1-1; a weak D match, TRBD1 (5 bases). CDR1 MNHEY and CDR2 SMNVEV come from the germline V gene (reference sequence). CDR3 size: 15 residues. Trimming stripped 5 bases from V and 0 bases from J, with 13 bases between. DNA for the CDR3: TGTGCCAGCAGTAAGTCCGGGGCATTGAACACTGAAGCTTTCTTT. It encodes CASSKSGALNTEAFF.

This chain uses TRBV7-9 with TRBJ2-7; 8 bases align to TRBD1. Germline CDR1 is SEHNR and CDR2 is FQNEAQ (reference sequence). Germline trimming cut 4 bases from V and 5 bases from J; bases unmatched to any gene: 4. The CDR3 runs 13 residues. CDR3 region: CASSSGTGNEQYF. The CDR3 DNA is TGTGCCAGCAGCTCCGGGACAGGCAACGAGCAGTACTTC.

The CDR3 here is CASRLEGTYNEQFF. The CDR3 nucleotides are TGTGCCAGCAGACTAGAAGGGACCTACAATGAGCAGTTCTTC. This chain joins TRBV27 and TRBJ2-1; tentatively, D is TRBD2 (5 bases). Per germline, CDR1 MNHEY and CDR2 SMNVEV (reference sequence). CDR3 size: 14 residues. Trimming left V 6 bases short and J 2 bases short, with 11 bases between.

In regard to this clone: Other nucleotide sequences in the sample specify the same CDR3. The V gene is TRBV7-8, the J gene TRBJ2-2; the D is unclear. This CDR3 comprises 15 residues. Germline V gives CDR1 SGHVS, CDR2 FQNEAQ. The V end was cut by 3 bases, the J end by 2 bases, with 10 bases between. For the CDR3, the DNA is TGTGCCAGCAGCTTTATGGGCCTAAACACCGGGGAGCTGTTTTTT. Its protein is CASSFMGLNTGELFF. Variable domain in full (rest from reference TRBV7-8 and TRBJ2-2): GAGVSQSPRYKVAKRGQDVALRCDPISGHVSLFWYQQALGQGPEFLTYFQNEAQLDKSGLPSDRFFAERPEGSVSTLKIQRTQQEDSAVYLCASSFMGLNTGELFFGEGSRLTVL.

The V call is TRBV10-1, the J call TRBJ2-1; TRBD1 might be the D (5 bases). CDR3 length equals 15 residues. V was cut by 5 bases and J by 9 bases, with 20 bases left in between. CDR1 WNHNN and CDR2 SYGVQD come from the germline V gene (reference sequence). CDR3 in DNA: TGCGCCAGCAGTAATCTCAAGGCCGCAAGGGGTGAGCAGTTCTTC. Its translation is CASSNLKAARGEQFF.

The chain is built from TRBV10-3 and TRBJ1-1, with TRBD1 identical over 8 bases. The trim removed 6 bases at V and 1 base at J, leaving 10 bases unmatched. The CDR3 has 16 amino acids. The germline gives CDR1 ENHRY, CDR2 SYGVKD. The DNA of the CDR3 is TGTGCCATCAGCTCCGGGACAGGCCGGGAGAACACTGAAGCTTTCTTT. It translates to CAISSGTGRENTEAFF.